Listed here is a single T cell receptor (beta chain). Its antigen is currently unknown. The assay was immunoSEQ multiplex PCR, and TCRdb's table has in-frame clones only and misses some. The sample has approximately 49,000 clones, 70% to 85% seen once. The data belong to a study of fetal regulatory T cell absence and autoimmunity. There are 15 residues in the CDR3. The V end lost 7 bases, the J end lost 2 bases, and 17 bases lay between the germline ends. In germline, CDR1 is MNHEY, CDR2 SVGAGI. Study-level findings and limits: Pancreas and cord blood did not differ much in TRB family usage.

This sequence was found in a newborn boy with IPEX syndrome. The sample consisted of cord blood. The chain carries TRBV6-5 and TRBJ1-1; TRBD1 is a possible D gene (6 bases). CDR3 nucleotide sequence: TGTGCCAGCATTCTACTTACAGGGATCAACACTGAAGCTTTCTTT. Its protein product is CASILLTGINTEAFF.